The 17 T cell receptor beta chains below all came from one sample that was sequenced in a study of blood T cells in healthy people across ages. For the second PCR, which ran for roughly 7 to 11 cycles, a sample-barcoded 5' primer and a J-beta primer mix were used. MiXCR, run by TCRdb on the 5' RACE reads, gives a single entry per CDR3 protein. The sample has 1.5 million to 2 million distinct CDR3 sequences; roughly 43% are singletons. Sequenced sample: blood. All receptors come from a human donor in good health.

There are a few counts of this clonotype. The chain carries TRBV7-9 and TRBJ1-2; D is perhaps TRBD1 (5 bases). Germline values: CDR1 SEHNR, CDR2 FQNEAQ (reference sequence). Between the trimmed V and J ends, which lost 6 bases and 2 bases, there was a span of 13 bases. The CDR3 has 14 residues. CDR3 sequence reads: CASSSPTANYGYTF. CDR3 coding DNA: TGTGCCAGCAGTTCTCCGACAGCGAACTATGGCTACACCTTC.

V is TRBV7-9 and J is TRBJ1-2; tentatively, D is TRBD1 (6 bases). Germline assignment: CDR1 SEHNR and CDR2 FQNEAQ (reference sequence). CDR3 length equals 14 residues. V shed 5 bases and J shed 5 bases, with 15 bases lying between them. The CDR3 nucleotides read TGTGCCAGCAGCCTCCGGACAGAATTTTATGGCTACACCTTC. Protein product: CASSLRTEFYGYTF.

The CDR3 here is CSARVRGTGANVLTF. In nucleotides, the CDR3 is TGCAGTGCTAGAGTACGGGGTACTGGGGCCAACGTCCTGACTTTC. This rearrangement joins TRBV20-1 to TRBJ2-6; a weak D match, TRBD2 (5 bases). The germline V gene has CDR1 DFQATT and CDR2 SNEGSKA (reference sequence). V lost 1 base and J 2 bases, leaving 9 bases between the germline ends. This CDR3 is 15 amino acids long.

This clonotype was detected a few times. V gene TRBV3-1 combines with J gene TRBJ1-1; D ambiguous. V was trimmed by 0 bases and J by 5 bases, leaving 7 bases between them. The CDR3 is made up of 13 amino acids. Germline-derived CDR1 and CDR2 are LGHDT and YNNKEL (reference sequence). The CDR3 sequence is CASSQDGVTEAFF. The DNA for the CDR3 is TGTGCCAGCAGCCAAGATGGGGTTACTGAAGCTTTCTTT.

The chain couples TRBV9 to TRBJ2-7; the match to TRBD1 covers 9 bases. The CDR3 loop spans 14 amino acids. The germline V gene encodes CDR1 SGDLS and CDR2 YYNGEE. V lost 0 bases and J lost 4; bases outside the gene matches: 2. CDR3 in amino acids: CASSVDGTGYEQYF. The CDR3, as DNA: TGTGCCAGCAGCGTAGATGGGACAGGGTACGAGCAGTACTTC.

J is TRBJ2-3 and V is TRBV25-1; 14 nucleotides line up with TRBD2. V was pared by 3 bases and J by 4 bases, with 6 bases of the junction left unmatched. The CDR3 spans 17 residues. The germline V gene has CDR1 MGHDK and CDR2 SYGVNS. In nucleotides, the CDR3 is TGTGCCAGCAGTGAGACTAGCGGGGGGGCCTTTGCAGATACGCAGTATTTT. This gives the protein CASSETSGGAFADTQYF.

This sequence joins TRBV20-1 and TRBJ2-7; perhaps TRBD2 as D (5 bases). Germline values: CDR1 DFQATT, CDR2 SNEGSKA (reference sequence). This CDR3 is built from 14 residues. With 4 bases removed from V and 7 bases from J, the gap between germline ends came to 20 bases. CDR3 bases: TGCAGTGCTACCGACGGTCTAGCCGAACGAGAGCAGTACTTC. Protein product: CSATDGLAEREQYF.

This sequence joins TRBV5-4 and TRBJ2-3; TRBD2 matches at 14 bases. The CDR3 consists of 16 residues. Germline loops: CDR1 SGHNT, CDR2 YYREEE (reference sequence). The J segment lost 5 bases and the V segment lost 6 bases, leaving 8 bases of the junction unmatched. The DNA of the CDR3 is TGTGCCAGCAAGACGACTAGCGGGGGGGCGGAAGATACGCAGTATTTT. Translation gives CASKTTSGGAEDTQYF.

The CDR3 loop reads CASSLWGADTEAFF. The DNA for the CDR3 is TGTGCCAGCAGTTTGTGGGGAGCGGACACTGAAGCTTTCTTT. This chain uses TRBV12-3 or TRBV12-4 with TRBJ1-1; D remains unclear. This CDR3 has 14 amino acids. The V end was cut by 3 bases, the J end by 3 bases, with 11 bases between.

The chain couples TRBV20-1 to TRBJ2-5, with TRBD2 matching 8 bases. In germline, CDR1 is DFQATT, CDR2 SNEGSKA (reference sequence). The CDR3 is 16 residues long. V shed 5 bases and J 1 base; nucleotides not matched to a gene: 12. The CDR3 is CSAGSYSGAIQETQYF. CDR3 bases: TGCAGTGCTGGGAGCTATAGCGGGGCGATCCAAGAGACCCAGTACTTC.

This clonotype appeared a few times. The chain recombines TRBV7-3 with TRBJ2-3, with D perhaps TRBD1 or TRBD2 (6 bases each). The germline V gene encodes CDR1 SGHTA and CDR2 FQGTGA. There are 15 residues in the CDR3. Trimming pared 5 bases from V and 5 bases from J, leaving 17 bases between. As DNA, the CDR3 is TGTGCCAGCAGCCCTAAAGGGGGGTTGGGAGATACGCAGTATTTT. Translating gives CASSPKGGLGDTQYF. The variable domain in full, with the rest retrieved from reference TRBV7-3 and TRBJ2-3, is GAGVSQTPSNKVTEKGKYVELRCDPISGHTALYWYRQSLGQGPEFLIYFQGTGAADDSGLPNDRFFAVRPEGSVSTLKIQRTERGDSAVYLCASSPKGGLGDTQYFGPGTRLTVL.

This clonotype has just a few counts. This chain uses TRBV20-1 with TRBJ2-7; weak D call: TRBD1 (6 bases). The CDR3 sequence is 12 residues long. V shed 3 bases and J shed 3 bases, with 9 bases lying between them. Germline V gene data show CDR1 as DFQATT and CDR2 as SNEGSKA (reference sequence). The CDR3 DNA follows: TGCAGTGCTAGTTACAGGGACTACGAGCAGTACTTC. This codes for CSASYRDYEQYF.

This chain uses TRBV20-1 with TRBJ1-6; no firm D call. V was pared by 8 bases and J by 8 bases, with 13 bases between. CDR3 length: 12 residues. The germline V gene encodes CDR1 DFQATT and CDR2 SNEGSKA (reference sequence). CDR3 bases: TGCAGTTTTCGGGTTGGCCATTCACCCCTCCACTTT. Its translation is CSFRVGHSPLHF.

The genes are TRBV7-9 and TRBJ2-3; TRBD2 matches at 8 bases. This CDR3 region has 17 residues. V trimming: 4 bases; J trimming: 0 bases; junction bases outside the gene matches: 9. CDR1 is SEHNR, CDR2 FQNEAQ, per germline (reference sequence). The CDR3 spells CASSSTYSGDSTDTQYF. The CDR3 bases are TGTGCCAGCAGCTCCACCTATAGCGGGGACAGCACAGATACGCAGTATTTT. The full variable domain, completed using reference TRBV7-9 and TRBJ2-3, is DTGVSQNPRHKITKRGQNVTFRCDPISEHNRLYWYRQTLGQGPEFLTYFQNEAQLEKSRLLSDRFSAERPKGSFSTLEIQRTEQGDSAMYLCASSSTYSGDSTDTQYFGPGTRLTVL.

The V and J genes are TRBV9 and TRBJ1-5; tentatively, D is TRBD1 (5 bases). Germline loops: CDR1 SGDLS, CDR2 YYNGEE. CDR3 length: 15 residues. The ends were cut back, 4 bases at V and 7 bases at J, with 18 bases in the middle. CDR3 DNA: TGTGCCAGCAGCCCTACGGCAGGGCAGGTACAGCCCCAGCATTTT. It translates to CASSPTAGQVQPQHF.

This clonotype was seen a handful of times. This chain uses TRBV6-5 with TRBJ1-2; no firm D call. The CDR3 has 13 amino acids. CDR1 is MNHEY, CDR2 SVGAGI, per germline. The ends were cut back, 7 bases at V and 3 bases at J, with 12 bases in the middle. CDR3 region: CASTAAGDYGYTF. DNA for the CDR3: TGTGCCAGCACGGCAGCTGGAGACTATGGCTACACCTTC.

This clonotype was seen only a few times. V usage is TRBV20-1 and J usage is TRBJ1-2; 8 bases align to TRBD1. CDR1 is DFQATT, CDR2 SNEGSKA, per germline (reference sequence). The CDR3 sequence is 13 residues long. Trimming cost V 5 bases and J 3 bases; bases outside gene matches: 5. The CDR3 reads CSAYTGGDYGYTF. The CDR3 DNA sequence: TGCAGTGCTTATACAGGGGGGGACTATGGCTACACCTTC.